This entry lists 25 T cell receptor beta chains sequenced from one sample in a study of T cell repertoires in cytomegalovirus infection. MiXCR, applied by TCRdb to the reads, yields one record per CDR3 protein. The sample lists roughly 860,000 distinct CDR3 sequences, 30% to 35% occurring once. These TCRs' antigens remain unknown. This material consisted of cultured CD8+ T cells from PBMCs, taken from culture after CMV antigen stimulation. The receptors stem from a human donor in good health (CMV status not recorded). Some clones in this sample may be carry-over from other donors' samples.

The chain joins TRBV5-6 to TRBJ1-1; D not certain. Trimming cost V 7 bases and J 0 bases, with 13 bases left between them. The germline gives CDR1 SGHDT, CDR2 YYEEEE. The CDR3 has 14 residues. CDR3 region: CASGVRTMNTEAFF. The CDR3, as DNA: TGTGCCAGCGGGGTACGAACCATGAACACTGAAGCTTTCTTT.

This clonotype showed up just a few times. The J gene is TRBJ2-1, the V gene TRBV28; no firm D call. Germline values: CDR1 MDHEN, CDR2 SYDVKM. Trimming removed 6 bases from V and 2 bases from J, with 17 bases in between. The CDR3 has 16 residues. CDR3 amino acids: CASSRLSGGAYNEQFF. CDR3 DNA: TGTGCCAGCAGCCGCCTCTCTGGCGGCGCCTACAATGAGCAGTTCTTC.

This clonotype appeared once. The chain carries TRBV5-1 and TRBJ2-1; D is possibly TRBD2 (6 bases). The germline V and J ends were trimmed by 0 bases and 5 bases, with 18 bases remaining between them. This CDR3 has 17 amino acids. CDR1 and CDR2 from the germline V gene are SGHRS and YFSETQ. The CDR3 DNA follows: TGCGCCAGCAGCTTGGCGGCGGGGATTCGCGGGGACAATGAGCAGTTCTTC. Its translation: CASSLAAGIRGDNEQFF.

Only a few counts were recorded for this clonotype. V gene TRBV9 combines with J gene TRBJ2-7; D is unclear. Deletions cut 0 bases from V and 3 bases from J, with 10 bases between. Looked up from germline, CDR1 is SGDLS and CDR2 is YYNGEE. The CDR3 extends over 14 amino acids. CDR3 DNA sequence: TGTGCCAGCAGCGTAGGGGTAGGTGACTACGAGCAGTACGTC. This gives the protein CASSVGVGDYEQYV.

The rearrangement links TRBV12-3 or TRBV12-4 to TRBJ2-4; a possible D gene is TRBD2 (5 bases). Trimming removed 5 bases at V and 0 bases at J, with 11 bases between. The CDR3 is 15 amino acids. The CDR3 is CASSEGTLAKNIQYF. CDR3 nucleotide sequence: TGTGCCAGCAGTGAGGGAACACTAGCCAAAAACATTCAGTACTTC.

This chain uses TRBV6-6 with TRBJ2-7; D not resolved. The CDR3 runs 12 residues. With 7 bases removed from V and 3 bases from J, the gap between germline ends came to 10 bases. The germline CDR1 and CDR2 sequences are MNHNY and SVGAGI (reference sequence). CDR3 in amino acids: CASTLTSYEQYF. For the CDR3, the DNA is TGTGCCAGCACCCTTACCAGCTACGAGCAGTACTTC.

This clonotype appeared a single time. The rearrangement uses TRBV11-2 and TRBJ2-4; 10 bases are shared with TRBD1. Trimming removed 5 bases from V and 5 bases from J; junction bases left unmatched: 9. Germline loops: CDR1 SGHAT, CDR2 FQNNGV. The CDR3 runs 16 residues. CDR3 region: CASSQSGTGVQNIQYF. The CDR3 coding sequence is TGTGCCAGCAGCCAATCCGGGACAGGGGTACAAAACATTCAGTACTTC. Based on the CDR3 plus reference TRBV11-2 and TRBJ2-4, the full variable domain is EAGVAQSPRYKIIEKRQSVAFWCNPISGHATLYWYQQILGQGPKLLIQFQNNGVVDDSQLPKDRFSAERLKGVDSTLKIQPAKLEDSAVYLCASSQSGTGVQNIQYFGAGTRLSVL.

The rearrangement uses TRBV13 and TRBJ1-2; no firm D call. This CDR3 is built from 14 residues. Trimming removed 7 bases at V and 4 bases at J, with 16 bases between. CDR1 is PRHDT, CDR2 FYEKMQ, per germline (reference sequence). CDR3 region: CASIPPEDRYGYTF. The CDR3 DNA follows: TGTGCCAGCATCCCCCCGGAGGACCGCTATGGCTACACCTTC. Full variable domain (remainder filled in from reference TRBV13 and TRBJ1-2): AAGVIQSPRHLIKEKRETATLKCYPIPRHDTVYWYQQGPGQDPQFLISFYEKMQSDKGSIPDRFSAQQFSDYHSELNMSSLELGDSALYFCASIPPEDRYGYTFGSGTRLTVV.

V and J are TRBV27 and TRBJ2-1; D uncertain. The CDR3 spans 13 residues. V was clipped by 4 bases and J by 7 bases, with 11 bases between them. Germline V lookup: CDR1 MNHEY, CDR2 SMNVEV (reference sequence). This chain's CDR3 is CASSYGRQNEQFF. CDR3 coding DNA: TGTGCCAGCAGTTACGGACGGCAAAATGAGCAGTTCTTC.

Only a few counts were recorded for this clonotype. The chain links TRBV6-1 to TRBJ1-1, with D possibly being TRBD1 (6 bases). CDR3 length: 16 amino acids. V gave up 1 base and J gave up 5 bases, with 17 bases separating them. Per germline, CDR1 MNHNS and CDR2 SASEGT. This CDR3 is CASSEDFTGAPTEAFF. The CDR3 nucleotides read TGTGCCAGCAGTGAAGATTTTACGGGGGCGCCGACTGAAGCTTTCTTT.

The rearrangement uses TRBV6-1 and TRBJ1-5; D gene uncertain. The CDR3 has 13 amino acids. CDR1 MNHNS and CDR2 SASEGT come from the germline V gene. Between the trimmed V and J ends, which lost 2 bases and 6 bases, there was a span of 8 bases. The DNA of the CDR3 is TGTGCCAGCAGTGAACGGTTTCCTCAGCCCCAGCATTTT. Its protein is CASSERFPQPQHF.

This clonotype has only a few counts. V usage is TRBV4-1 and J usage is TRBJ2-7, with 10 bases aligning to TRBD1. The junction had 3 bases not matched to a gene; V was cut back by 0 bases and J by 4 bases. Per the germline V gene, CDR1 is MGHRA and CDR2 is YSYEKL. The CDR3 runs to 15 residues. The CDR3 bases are TGCGCCAGCAGCCAAGATTCGGGACAGGGGTACGAGCAGTACTTC. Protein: CASSQDSGQGYEQYF.

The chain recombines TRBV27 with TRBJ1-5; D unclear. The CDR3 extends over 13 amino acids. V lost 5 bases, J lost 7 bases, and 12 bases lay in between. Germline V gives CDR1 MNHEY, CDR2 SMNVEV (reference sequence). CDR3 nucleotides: TGTGCCAGCAGTCCGCCGGGAGGACAGCCCCAGCATTTT. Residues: CASSPPGGQPQHF.

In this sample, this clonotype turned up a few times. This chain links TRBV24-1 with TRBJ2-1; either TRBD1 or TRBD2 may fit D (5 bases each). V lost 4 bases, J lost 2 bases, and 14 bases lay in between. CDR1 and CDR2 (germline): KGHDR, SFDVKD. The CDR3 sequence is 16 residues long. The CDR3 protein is CATSETEGITYNEQFF. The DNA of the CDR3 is TGTGCCACCAGTGAAACAGAGGGGATCACCTACAATGAGCAGTTCTTC.

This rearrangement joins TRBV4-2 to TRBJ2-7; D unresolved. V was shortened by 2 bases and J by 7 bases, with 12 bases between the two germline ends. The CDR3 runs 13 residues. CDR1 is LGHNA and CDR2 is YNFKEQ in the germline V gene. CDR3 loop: CASSQLGADEQYF. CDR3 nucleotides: TGTGCCAGCAGCCAACTGGGTGCAGATGAGCAGTACTTC.

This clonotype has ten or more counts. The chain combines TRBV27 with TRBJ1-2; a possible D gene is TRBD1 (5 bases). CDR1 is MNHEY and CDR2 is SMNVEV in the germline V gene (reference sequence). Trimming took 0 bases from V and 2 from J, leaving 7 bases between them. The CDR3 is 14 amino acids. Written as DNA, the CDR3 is TGTGCCAGCAGTTTATCTACAGGAAACTATGGCTACACCTTC. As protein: CASSLSTGNYGYTF.

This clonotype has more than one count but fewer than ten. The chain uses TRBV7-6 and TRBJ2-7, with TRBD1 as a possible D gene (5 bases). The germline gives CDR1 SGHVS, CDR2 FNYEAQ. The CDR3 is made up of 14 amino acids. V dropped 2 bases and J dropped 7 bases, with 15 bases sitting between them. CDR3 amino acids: CASSLMPGSGEQYV. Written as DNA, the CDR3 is TGTGCCAGCAGCTTAATGCCAGGCTCAGGGGAGCAGTACGTC.

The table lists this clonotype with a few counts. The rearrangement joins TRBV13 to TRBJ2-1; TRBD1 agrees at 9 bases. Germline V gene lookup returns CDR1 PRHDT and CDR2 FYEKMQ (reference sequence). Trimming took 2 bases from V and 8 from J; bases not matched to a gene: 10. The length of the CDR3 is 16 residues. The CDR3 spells CASSLWDRVYRDEQFF. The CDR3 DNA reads TGTGCCAGCAGCTTATGGGACAGGGTGTATAGGGATGAGCAGTTCTTC.

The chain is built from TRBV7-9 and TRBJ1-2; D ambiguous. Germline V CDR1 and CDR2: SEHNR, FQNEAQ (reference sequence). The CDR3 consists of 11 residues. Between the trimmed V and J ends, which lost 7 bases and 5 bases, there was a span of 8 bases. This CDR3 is CASTRPYGYTF. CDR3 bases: TGTGCCAGCACTAGACCATATGGCTACACCTTC.

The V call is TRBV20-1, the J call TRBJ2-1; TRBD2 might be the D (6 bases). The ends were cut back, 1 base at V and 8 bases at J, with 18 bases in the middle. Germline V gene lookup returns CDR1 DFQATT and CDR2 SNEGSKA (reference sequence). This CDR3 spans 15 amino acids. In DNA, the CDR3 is TGCAGTGCTAGAGCTAGCGCCGATTTGTGGGATGAGCAGTTCTTC. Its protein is CSARASADLWDEQFF.

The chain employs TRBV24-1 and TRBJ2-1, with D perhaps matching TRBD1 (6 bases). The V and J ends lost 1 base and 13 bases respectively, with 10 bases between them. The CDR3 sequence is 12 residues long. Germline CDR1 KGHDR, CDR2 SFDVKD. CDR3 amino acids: CATSDFNRDQFF. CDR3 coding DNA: TGTGCCACCAGTGATTTTAACAGGGATCAGTTCTTC.

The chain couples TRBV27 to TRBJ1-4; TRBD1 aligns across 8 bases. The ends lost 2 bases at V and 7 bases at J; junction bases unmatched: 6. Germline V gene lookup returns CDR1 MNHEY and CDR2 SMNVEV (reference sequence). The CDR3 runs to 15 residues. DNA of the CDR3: TGTGCCAGCAGTTTAATGGGGGACAGGCCTGAAAAACTGTTTTTT. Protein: CASSLMGDRPEKLFF.

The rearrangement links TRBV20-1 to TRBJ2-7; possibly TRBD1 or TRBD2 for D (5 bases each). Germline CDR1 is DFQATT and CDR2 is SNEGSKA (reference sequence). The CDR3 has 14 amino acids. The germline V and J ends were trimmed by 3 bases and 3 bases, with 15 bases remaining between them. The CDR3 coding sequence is TGCAGTGCTAGTACCGGGACCCTGGTCTACGAGCAGTACGTC. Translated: CSASTGTLVYEQYV.

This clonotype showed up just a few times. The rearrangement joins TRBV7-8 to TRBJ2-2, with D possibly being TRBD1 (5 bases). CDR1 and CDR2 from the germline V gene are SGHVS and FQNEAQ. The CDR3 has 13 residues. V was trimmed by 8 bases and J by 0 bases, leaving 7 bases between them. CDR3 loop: CASGASNTGELFF. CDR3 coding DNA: TGTGCCAGCGGGGCTTCGAACACCGGGGAGCTGTTTTTT.

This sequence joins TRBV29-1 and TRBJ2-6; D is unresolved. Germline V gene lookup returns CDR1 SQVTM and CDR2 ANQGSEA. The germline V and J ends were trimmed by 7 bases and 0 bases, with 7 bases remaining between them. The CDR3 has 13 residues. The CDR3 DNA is TGCAGCGGAAGACCCTCTGGGGCCAACGTCCTGACTTTC. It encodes CSGRPSGANVLTF.